This TCR beta chain was found in a study of blood T cell repertoires in COVID-19 (dated by TCRdb to the early 2020s). For the wider study: Samples covering the acute and convalescent phases of COVID-19 were provided by collaborators in the United States, Italy and Spain. The material from the prospective study consisted of cDNA or gDNA derived from T cells, B-cell-depleted T cells, or PBMCs. Subjects who had been exposed to COVID-19, were actively infected with it, or had recovered from it provided the deeply sampled blood TCRbeta repertoires that made up the dataset. A freely available public database, intended as a resource for researchers studying the immune response to SARS-CoV-2, is where the repertoires were released. The samples were drawn from the first 160 participants of the ongoing ImmuneRACE study and from about 1,200 subjects provided by 6 global collaborators. Sample metadata almost always included a de-identified subject ID, COVID-19 status, age in years and sex. HLA class I and class II types, where available, came from metadata supplied by the sample provider rather than from assay-based typing.

Worth noting for this clone: Its recognized antigen is unknown. No much larger clonotype is one base removed from it; base qualities were not supplied.

Samples from volunteer blood donors who had recovered from COVID-19 were contributed by a second Seattle source. The collaborating institutions used their own protocols to collect whole blood in K2EDTA tubes. For TCRbeta analysis, collaborator samples were shipped as frozen whole blood, as isolated PBMCs, or as DNA extracted from either sample type. TCRbeta CDR3 regions were amplified from genomic DNA using the immunoSEQ Assay, a bias-controlled multiplex PCR. The authors processed their data as follows. The number of nucleated cells in each sample was estimated from the amplification of reference gene primers within the assay. To quantify the absolute abundance of each unique TCRbeta CDR3 rearrangement, sequence reads were collapsed and filtered. For each sample, productive Simpson clonality was calculated as the square root of Simpson's diversity index over productive rearrangements. Not all clones reach the TCRdb copy of this immuneACCESS table, which keeps in-frame sequences only. Checked studies attribute under half of the gap to unresolved V genes and leave the rest unexplained. The D gene and trimming were derived from the DNA, and the V and J assignments and clone size from that table. The sample table records 200,000 or so clones; roughly 84% of these occur just once. The leading ten clones occupy 2% to 2.5% of the sample.

What the work shows at the level of the full study, not this receptor alone: The amount of clinical and demographic metadata varied by source and participant and was provided uncurated.

For this chain, trimming is 6 bases at the V end and 6 bases at the J end, and the number of junction bases without a gene match is 15. In the germline V gene, CDR1 corresponds to KGHSH and CDR2 to LQKENI. Taken from cysteine to phenylalanine, the CDR3 has 16 residues. CDR3 DNA only is kept here, 48 bases in frame from base 1. The sequence is built from TRBV18 and TRBJ2-3; 7 of the junction bases match TRBD2. The origin of this receptor is a man aged 40-49 years who had recovered from COVID-19. The sequencing sample was made of peripheral blood. Here is the DNA: TGTGCCAGCTCGCCTAGCGGAGGAGGACCAGGGGATACGCAGTATTTT. Its protein is CASSPSGGGPGDTQYF.